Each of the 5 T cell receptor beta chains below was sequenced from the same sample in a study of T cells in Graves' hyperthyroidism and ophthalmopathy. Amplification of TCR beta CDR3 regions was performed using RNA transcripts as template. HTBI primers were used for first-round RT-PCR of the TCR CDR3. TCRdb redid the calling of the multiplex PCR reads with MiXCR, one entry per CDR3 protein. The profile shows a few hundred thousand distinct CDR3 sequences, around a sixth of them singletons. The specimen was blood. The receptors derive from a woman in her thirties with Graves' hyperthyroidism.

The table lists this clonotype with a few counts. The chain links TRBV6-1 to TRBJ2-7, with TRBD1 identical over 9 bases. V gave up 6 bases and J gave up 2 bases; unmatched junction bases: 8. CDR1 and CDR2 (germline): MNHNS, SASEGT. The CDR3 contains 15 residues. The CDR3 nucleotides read TGTGCCAGCAGACGGGACAGGGATGTCGCCTACGAGCAGTACTTC. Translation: CASRRDRDVAYEQYF.

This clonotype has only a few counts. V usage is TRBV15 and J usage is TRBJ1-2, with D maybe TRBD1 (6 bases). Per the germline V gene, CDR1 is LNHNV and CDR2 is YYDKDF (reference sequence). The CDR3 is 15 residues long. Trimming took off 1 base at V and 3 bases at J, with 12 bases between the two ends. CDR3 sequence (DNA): TGTGCCACCAGCAGAGGACGGGGGCGATACTATGGCTACACCTTC. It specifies CATSRGRGRYYGYTF. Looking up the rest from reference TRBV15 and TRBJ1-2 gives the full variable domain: DAMVIQNPRYQVTQFGKPVTLSCSQTLNHNVMYWYQQKSSQAPKLLFHYYDKDFNNEADTPDNFQSRRPNTSFCFLDIRSPGLGDTAMYLCATSRGRGRYYGYTFGSGTRLTVV.

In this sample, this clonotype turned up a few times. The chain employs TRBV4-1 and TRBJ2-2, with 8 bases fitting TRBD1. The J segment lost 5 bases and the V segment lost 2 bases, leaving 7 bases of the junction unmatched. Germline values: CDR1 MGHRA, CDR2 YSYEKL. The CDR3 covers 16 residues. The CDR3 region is CASSQPGQGLTGELFF. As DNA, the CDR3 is TGCGCCAGCAGCCAACCAGGACAGGGTTTGACCGGGGAGCTGTTTTTT.

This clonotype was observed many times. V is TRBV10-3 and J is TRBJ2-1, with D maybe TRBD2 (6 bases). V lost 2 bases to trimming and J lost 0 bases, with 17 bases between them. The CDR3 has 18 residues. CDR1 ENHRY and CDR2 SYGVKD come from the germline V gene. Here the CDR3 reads CAISEPVGGAGSYNEQFF. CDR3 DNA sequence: TGTGCCATCAGTGAGCCCGTGGGGGGAGCGGGCTCCTACAATGAGCAGTTCTTC.

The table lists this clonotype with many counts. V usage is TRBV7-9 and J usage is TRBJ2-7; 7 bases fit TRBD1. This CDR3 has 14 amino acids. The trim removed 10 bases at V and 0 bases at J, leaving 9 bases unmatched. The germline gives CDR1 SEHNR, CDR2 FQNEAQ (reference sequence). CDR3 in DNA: TGTGCCACCGCCAATCAGGGGGACTCCTACGAGCAGTACTTC. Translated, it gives CATANQGDSYEQYF. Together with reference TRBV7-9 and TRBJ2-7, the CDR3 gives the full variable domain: DTGVSQNPRHKITKRGQNVTFRCDPISEHNRLYWYRQTLGQGPEFLTYFQNEAQLEKSRLLSDRFSAERPKGSFSTLEIQRTEQGDSAMYLCATANQGDSYEQYFGPGTRLTVT.